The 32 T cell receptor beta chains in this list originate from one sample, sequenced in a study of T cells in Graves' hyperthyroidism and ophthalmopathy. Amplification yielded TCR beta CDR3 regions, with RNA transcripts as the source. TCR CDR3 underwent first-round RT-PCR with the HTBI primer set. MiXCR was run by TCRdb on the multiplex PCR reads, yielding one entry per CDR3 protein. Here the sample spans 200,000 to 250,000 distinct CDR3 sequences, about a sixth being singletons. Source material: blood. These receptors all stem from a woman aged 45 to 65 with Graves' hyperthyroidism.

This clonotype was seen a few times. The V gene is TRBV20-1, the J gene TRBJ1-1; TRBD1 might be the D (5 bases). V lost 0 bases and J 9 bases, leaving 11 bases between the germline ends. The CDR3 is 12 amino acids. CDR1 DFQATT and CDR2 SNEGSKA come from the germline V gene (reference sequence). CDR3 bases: TGCAGTGCTAGAGATGACAGCCAGAAAGCTTTCTTT. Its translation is CSARDDSQKAFF.

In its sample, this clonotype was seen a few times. CDR3 loop: CASSEEGLNTEAFF. The CDR3 nucleotides are TGCGCCAGCAGCGAGGAGGGGTTGAACACTGAAGCTTTCTTT. This chain connects TRBV5-1 to TRBJ1-1; TRBD1 might be the D (5 bases). Trimming left V 4 bases short and J 0 bases short, with 10 bases between. This CDR3 contains 14 residues. Germline CDR1 reads SGHRS; CDR2 reads YFSETQ.

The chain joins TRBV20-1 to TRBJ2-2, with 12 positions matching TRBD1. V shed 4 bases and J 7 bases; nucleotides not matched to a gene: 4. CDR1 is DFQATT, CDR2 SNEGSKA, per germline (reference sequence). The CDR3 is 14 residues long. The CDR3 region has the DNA TGCAGTGCTACCGGGACAGGGGGCAGCGGGGAGCTGTTTTTT. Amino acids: CSATGTGGSGELFF.

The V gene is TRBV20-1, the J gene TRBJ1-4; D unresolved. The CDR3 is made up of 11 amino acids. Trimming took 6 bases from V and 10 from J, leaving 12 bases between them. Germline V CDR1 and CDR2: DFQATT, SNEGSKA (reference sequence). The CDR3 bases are TGCAGTGCGTACAGCAGAGGAAAACTGTTTTTT. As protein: CSAYSRGKLFF.

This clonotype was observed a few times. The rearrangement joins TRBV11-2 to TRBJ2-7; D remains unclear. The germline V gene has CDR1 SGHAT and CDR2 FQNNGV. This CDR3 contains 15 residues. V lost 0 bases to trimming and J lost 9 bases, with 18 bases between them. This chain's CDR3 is CASSLEGPLLLGQYF. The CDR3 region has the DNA TGTGCCAGCAGCTTAGAAGGCCCCTTGCTCTTAGGGCAGTACTTC.

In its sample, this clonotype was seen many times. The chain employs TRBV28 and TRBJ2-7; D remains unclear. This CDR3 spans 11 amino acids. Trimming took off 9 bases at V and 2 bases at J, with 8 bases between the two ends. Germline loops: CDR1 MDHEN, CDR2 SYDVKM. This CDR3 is CASWGTYEQYF. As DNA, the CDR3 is TGTGCCAGTTGGGGAACCTACGAGCAGTACTTC.

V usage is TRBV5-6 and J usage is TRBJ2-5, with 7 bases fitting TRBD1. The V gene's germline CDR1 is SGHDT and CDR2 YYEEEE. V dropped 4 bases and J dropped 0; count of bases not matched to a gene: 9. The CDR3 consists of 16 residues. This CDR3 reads CASSTGQPNHQETQYF. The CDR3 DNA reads TGTGCCAGCAGCACGGGACAGCCTAATCACCAAGAGACCCAGTACTTC. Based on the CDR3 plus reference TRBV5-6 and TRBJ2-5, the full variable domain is DAGVTQSPTHLIKTRGQQVTLRCSPKSGHDTVSWYQQALGQGPQFIFQYYEEEERQRGNFPDRFSGHQFPNYSSELNVNALLLGDSALYLCASSTGQPNHQETQYFGPGTRLLVL.

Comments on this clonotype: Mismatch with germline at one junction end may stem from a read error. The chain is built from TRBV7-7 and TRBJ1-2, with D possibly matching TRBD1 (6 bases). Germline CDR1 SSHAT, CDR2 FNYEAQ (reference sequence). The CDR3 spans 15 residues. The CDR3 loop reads CASSSATGTDYGYTF. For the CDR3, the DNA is TGTGCTAGCAGCTCCGCCACAGGGACCGATTATGGCTACACCTTC.

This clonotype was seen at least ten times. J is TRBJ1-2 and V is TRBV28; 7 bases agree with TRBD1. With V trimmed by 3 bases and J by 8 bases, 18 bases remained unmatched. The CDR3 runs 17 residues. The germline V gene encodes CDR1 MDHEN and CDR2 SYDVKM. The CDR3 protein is CASSFSPFTTDRVGYTF. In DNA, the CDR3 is TGTGCCAGCAGTTTTTCGCCTTTCACCACAGACAGGGTCGGCTACACCTTC.

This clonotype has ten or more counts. CDR3 nucleotide sequence: TGTGCCAGCAGCACGGACAGCTCCTATGGCTACACCTTC. Residues: CASSTDSSYGYTF. The chain couples TRBV7-9 to TRBJ1-2; TRBD1 is a possible D gene (6 bases). Germline V lookup: CDR1 SEHNR, CDR2 FQNEAQ (reference sequence). CDR3 length: 13 amino acids. The V end lost 5 bases, the J end lost 4 bases, and 11 bases lay between the germline ends. The full variable domain, rest sourced from reference TRBV7-9 and TRBJ1-2, is DTGVSQNPRHKITKRGQNVTFRCDPISEHNRLYWYRQTLGQGPEFLTYFQNEAQLEKSRLLSDRFSAERPKGSFSTLEIQRTEQGDSAMYLCASSTDSSYGYTFGSGTRLTVV.

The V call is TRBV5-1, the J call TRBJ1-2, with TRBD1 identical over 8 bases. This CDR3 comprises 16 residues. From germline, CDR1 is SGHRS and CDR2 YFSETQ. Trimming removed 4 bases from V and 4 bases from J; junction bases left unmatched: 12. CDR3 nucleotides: TGCGCCAGCAGCATGTTGTCAGGGGGCGCCGGCTATGGCTACACCTTC. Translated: CASSMLSGGAGYGYTF.

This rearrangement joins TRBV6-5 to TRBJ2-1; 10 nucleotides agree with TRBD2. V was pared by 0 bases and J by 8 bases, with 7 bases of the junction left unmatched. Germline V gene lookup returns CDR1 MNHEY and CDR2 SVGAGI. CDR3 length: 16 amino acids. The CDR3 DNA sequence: TGTGCCAGCAGTTACTCAGAGCGGGAGGGCCATCATGAGCAGTTCTTC. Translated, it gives CASSYSEREGHHEQFF.

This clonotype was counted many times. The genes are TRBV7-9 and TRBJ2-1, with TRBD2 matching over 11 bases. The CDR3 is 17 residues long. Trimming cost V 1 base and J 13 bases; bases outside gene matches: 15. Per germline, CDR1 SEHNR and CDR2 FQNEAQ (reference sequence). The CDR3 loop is CASSLVAPGLAALFQFF. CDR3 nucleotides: TGTGCCAGCAGCTTAGTTGCCCCGGGACTAGCGGCCCTCTTTCAGTTCTTC. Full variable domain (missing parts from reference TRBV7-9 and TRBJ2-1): DTGVSQNPRHKITKRGQNVTFRCDPISEHNRLYWYRQTLGQGPEFLTYFQNEAQLEKSRLLSDRFSAERPKGSFSTLEIQRTEQGDSAMYLCASSLVAPGLAALFQFFGPGTRLTVL.

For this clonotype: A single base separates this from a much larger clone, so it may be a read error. CDR3 DNA sequence: TGTGCCAGCAGCTCGGACAAGGAGAGAGGTGGCTACACCTTC. Its translation: CASSSDKERGGYTF. This rearrangement joins TRBV7-9 to TRBJ1-2, with TRBD1 as a possible D gene (5 bases). This CDR3 is built from 14 residues. V was clipped by 4 bases and J by 7 bases, with 16 bases between them. Germline V gene data show CDR1 as SEHNR and CDR2 as FQNEAQ (reference sequence).

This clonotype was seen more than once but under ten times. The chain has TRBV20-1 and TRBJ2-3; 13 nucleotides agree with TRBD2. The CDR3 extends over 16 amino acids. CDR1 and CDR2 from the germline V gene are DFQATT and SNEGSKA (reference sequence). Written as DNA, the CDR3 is TGCAGAGGGGTGTTTGGGACTAGCGGGGGCACAGATACGCAGTATTTT. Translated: CRGVFGTSGGTDTQYF.

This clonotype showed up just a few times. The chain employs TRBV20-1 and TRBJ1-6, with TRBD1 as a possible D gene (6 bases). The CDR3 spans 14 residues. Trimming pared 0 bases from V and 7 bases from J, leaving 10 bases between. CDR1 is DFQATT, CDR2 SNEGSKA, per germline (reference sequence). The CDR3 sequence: CSARDPRGNSPLHF. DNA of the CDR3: TGCAGTGCTAGAGATCCCAGGGGCAATTCACCCCTCCACTTT.

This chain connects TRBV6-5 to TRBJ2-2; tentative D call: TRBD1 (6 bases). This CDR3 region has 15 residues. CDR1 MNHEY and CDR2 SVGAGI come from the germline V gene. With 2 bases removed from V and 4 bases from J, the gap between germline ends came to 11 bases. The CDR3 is CASSYQGTFTGELFF. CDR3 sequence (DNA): TGTGCCAGCAGTTACCAGGGGACATTCACCGGGGAGCTGTTTTTT.

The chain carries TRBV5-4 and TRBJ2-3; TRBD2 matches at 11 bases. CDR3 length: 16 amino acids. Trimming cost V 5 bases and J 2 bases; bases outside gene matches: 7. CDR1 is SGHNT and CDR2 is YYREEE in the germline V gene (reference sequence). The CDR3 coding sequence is TGTGCCAGCAGTTCCGGACTAGCGGGCTTCACAGATACGCAGTATTTT. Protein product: CASSSGLAGFTDTQYF.

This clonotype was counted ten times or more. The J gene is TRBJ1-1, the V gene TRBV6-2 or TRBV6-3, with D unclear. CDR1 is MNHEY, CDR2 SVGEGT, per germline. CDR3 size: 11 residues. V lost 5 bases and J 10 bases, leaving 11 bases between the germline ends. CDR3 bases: TGTGCCAGCAGTCAAGGGAGCGGAGCTTTCTTT. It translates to CASSQGSGAFF.

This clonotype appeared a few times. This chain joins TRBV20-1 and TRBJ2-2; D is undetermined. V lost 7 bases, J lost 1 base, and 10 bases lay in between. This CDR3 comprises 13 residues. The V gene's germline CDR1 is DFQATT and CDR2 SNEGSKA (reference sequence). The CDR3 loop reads CSGQFQNTGELFF. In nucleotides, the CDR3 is TGCAGTGGGCAGTTTCAGAACACCGGGGAGCTGTTTTTT.

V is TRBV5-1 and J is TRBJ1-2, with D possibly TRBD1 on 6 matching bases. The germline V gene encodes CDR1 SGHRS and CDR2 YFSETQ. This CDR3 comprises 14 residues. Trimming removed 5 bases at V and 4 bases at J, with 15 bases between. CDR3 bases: TGCGCCAGCAGTCCCGGGGACAACTTCTATGGCTACACCTTC. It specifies CASSPGDNFYGYTF. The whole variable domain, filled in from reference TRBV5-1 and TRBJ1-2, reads KAGVTQTPRYLIKTRGQQVTLSCSPISGHRSVSWYQQTPGQGLQFLFEYFSETQRNKGNFPGRFSGRQFSNSRSEMNVSTLELGDSALYLCASSPGDNFYGYTFGSGTRLTVV.

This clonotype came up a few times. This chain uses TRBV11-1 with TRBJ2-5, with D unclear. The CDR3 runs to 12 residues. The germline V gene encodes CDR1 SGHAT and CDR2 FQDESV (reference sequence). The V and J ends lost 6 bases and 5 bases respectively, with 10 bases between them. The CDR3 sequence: CASRGPRETQYF. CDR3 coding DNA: TGTGCCAGCAGGGGCCCCCGGGAGACCCAGTACTTC.

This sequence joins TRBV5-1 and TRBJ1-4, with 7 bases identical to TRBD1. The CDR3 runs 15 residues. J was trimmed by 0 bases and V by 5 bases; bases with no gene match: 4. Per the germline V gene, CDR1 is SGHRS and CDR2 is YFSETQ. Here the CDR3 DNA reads TGCGCCAGCAGGGACGGGACAGCAACTAATGAAAAACTGTTTTTT. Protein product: CASRDGTATNEKLFF.

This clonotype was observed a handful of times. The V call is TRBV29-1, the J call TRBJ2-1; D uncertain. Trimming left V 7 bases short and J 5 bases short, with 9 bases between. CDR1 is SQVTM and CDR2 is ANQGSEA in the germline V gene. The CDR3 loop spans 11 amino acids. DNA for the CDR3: TGCAGCGGGGCCCGGGACAATGAGCAGTTCTTC. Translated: CSGARDNEQFF.

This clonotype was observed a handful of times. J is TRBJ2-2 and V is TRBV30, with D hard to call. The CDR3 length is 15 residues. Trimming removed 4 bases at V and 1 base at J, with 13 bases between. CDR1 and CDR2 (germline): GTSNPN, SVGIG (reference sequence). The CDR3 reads CAWNLGGWNTGELFF. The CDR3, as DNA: TGTGCCTGGAACTTGGGTGGGTGGAACACCGGGGAGCTGTTTTTT.

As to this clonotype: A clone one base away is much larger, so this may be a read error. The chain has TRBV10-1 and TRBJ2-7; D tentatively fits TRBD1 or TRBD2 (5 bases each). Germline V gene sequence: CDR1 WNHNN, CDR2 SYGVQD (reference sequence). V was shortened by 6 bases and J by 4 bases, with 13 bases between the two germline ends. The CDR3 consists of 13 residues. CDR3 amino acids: CASSPGATYEQYF. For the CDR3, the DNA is TGCGCCAGCAGCCCCGGGGCAACTTACGAGCAGTACTTC.

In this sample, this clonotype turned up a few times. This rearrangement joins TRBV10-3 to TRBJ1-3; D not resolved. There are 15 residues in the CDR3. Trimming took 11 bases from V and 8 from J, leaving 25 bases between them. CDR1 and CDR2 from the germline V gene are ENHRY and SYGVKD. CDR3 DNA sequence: TGTGCCGTAAACGCGGGATTTGGCTCTTGGGACACCATATATTTT. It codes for CAVNAGFGSWDTIYF.

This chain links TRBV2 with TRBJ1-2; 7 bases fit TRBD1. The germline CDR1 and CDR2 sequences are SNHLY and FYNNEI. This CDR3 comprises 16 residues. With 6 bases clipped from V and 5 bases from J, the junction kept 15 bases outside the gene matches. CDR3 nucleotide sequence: TGTGCCAGCAGAAGATCGTCCGGGACAGTCATATATGGCTACACCTTC. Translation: CASRRSSGTVIYGYTF.

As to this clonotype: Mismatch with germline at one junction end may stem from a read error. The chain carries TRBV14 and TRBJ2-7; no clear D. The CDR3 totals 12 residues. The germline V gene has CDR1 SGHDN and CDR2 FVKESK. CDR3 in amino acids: CASSKEAYEQYF. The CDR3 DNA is TGTGCCAGCAGCAAAGAGGCCTACGAGCAGTACTTC.

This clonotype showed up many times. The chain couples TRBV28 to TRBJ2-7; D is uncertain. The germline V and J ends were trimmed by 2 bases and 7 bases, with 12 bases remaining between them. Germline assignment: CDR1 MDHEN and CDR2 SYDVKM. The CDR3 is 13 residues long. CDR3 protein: CASSLEIVGEQYF. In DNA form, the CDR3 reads TGTGCCAGCAGTTTAGAAATTGTAGGGGAGCAGTACTTC. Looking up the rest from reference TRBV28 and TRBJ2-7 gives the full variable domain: DVKVTQSSRYLVKRTGEKVFLECVQDMDHENMFWYRQDPGLGLRLIYFSYDVKMKEKGDIPEGYSVSREKKERFSLILESASTNQTSMYLCASSLEIVGEQYFGPGTRLTVT.

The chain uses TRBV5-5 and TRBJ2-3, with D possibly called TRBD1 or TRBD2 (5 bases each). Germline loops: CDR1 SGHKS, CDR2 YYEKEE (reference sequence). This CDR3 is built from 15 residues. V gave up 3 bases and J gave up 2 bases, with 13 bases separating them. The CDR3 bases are TGTGCCAGCAGCTCGGGACCACTTGACACAGATACGCAGTATTTT. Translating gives CASSSGPLDTDTQYF.

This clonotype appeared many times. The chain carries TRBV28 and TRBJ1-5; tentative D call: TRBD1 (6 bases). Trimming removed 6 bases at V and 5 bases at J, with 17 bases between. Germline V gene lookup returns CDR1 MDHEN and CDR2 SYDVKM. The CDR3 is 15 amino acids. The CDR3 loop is CASSRGGRDDQPQHF. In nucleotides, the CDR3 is TGTGCCAGCAGCCGGGGGGGCAGGGACGATCAGCCCCAGCATTTT. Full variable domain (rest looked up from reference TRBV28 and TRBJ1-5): DVKVTQSSRYLVKRTGEKVFLECVQDMDHENMFWYRQDPGLGLRLIYFSYDVKMKEKGDIPEGYSVSREKKERFSLILESASTNQTSMYLCASSRGGRDDQPQHFGDGTRLSIL.